These 26 T cell receptor beta chains share one sample of origin, sequenced in a study of control samples from healthy donors and cancer patients. Assay used: immunoSEQ multiplex PCR; TCRdb lists only in-frame clones, some missing. The repertoire consists of around 150,000 clones, with approximately 90% occurring once and the leading ten covering about 12%. The sample comprised blood. The receptors here all came from a man aged 25 to 40 in good health.

This chain connects TRBV5-1 to TRBJ2-5; D may be TRBD1 (5 bases). Germline lookup yields CDR1 SGHRS and CDR2 YFSETQ. The CDR3 sequence is 16 residues long. The V gene lost 4 bases and the J gene lost 4 bases, with 20 bases spanning the gap. This CDR3 is CASSVQGEINPETQYF. DNA for the CDR3: TGCGCCAGCAGCGTCCAAGGGGAAATAAACCCAGAGACCCAGTACTTC.

This chain uses TRBV29-1 with TRBJ2-1; D possibly corresponds to TRBD2 (5 bases). CDR1 is SQVTM and CDR2 is ANQGSEA in the germline V gene. Trimming cost V 7 bases and J 0 bases, with 13 bases left between them. CDR3 length: 14 amino acids. The CDR3 DNA reads as TGCAGCGCGTGGACGGGGAGCTCCTACAATGAGCAGTTCTTC. Its translation is CSAWTGSSYNEQFF.

The chain has TRBV28 and TRBJ2-1, with 13 bases aligning to TRBD2. The CDR3 covers 16 residues. Trimming removed 6 bases from V and 9 bases from J; junction bases left unmatched: 11. Germline V gives CDR1 MDHEN, CDR2 SYDVKM. The CDR3 protein is CASRGGTSGRVGEQFF. The DNA of the CDR3 is TGTGCCAGCAGGGGAGGTACTAGCGGGAGGGTTGGTGAGCAGTTCTTC. The variable domain in full, with the rest retrieved from reference TRBV28 and TRBJ2-1, is DVKVTQSSRYLVKRTGEKVFLECVQDMDHENMFWYRQDPGLGLRLIYFSYDVKMKEKGDIPEGYSVSREKKERFSLILESASTNQTSMYLCASRGGTSGRVGEQFFGPGTRLTVL.

The chain carries TRBV29-1 and TRBJ2-1; possibly TRBD2 for D (6 bases). Germline loops: CDR1 SQVTM, CDR2 ANQGSEA. V was pared by 5 bases and J by 7 bases, with 15 bases between. The length of the CDR3 is 13 residues. DNA for the CDR3: TGCAGCGTTAACGGGTTAGGAGGGAATGAGCAGTTCTTC. This sequence encodes CSVNGLGGNEQFF.

The genes are TRBV11-2 and TRBJ2-7; unclear D gene. CDR1 SGHAT and CDR2 FQNNGV come from the germline V gene. Deletions cut 1 base from V and 7 bases from J, with 14 bases between. This CDR3 comprises 14 residues. DNA of the CDR3: TGTGCCAGCAGCTTAGCAGGCCGCGGTTGGGAGCAGTACTTC. The encoded protein is CASSLAGRGWEQYF. Using reference TRBV11-2 and TRBJ2-7 for the parts outside the CDR3, the full variable domain is EAGVAQSPRYKIIEKRQSVAFWCNPISGHATLYWYQQILGQGPKLLIQFQNNGVVDDSQLPKDRFSAERLKGVDSTLKIQPAKLEDSAVYLCASSLAGRGWEQYFGPGTRLTVT.

The chain links TRBV6-4 to TRBJ2-5; TRBD1 matches at 7 bases. This CDR3 has 16 amino acids. Trimming took 7 bases from V and 3 from J; bases not matched to a gene: 14. Germline CDR1 reads MRHNA; CDR2 reads SNTAGT. The DNA of the CDR3 is TGTGCCAGCACCAAAGACAGGGTGGGGATTGAAGAGACCCAGTACTTC. Its translation: CASTKDRVGIEETQYF.

The chain couples TRBV19 to TRBJ1-2; D ambiguous. The V end was cut by 6 bases, the J end by 2 bases, with 13 bases between. Germline loops: CDR1 LNHDA, CDR2 SQIVND (reference sequence). The CDR3 has 14 amino acids. This CDR3 reads CASRDQGINYGYTF. CDR3 nucleotides: TGTGCCAGTAGGGACCAAGGGATCAACTATGGCTACACCTTC.

The rearrangement uses TRBV19 and TRBJ2-1; 11 bases align to TRBD2. Germline trimming cut 3 bases from V and 0 bases from J; bases unmatched to any gene: 7. This CDR3 contains 18 residues. The germline CDR1 and CDR2 sequences are LNHDA and SQIVND (reference sequence). In nucleotides, the CDR3 is TGTGCCAGTAGTATCGGGCTAGCGGGGGGTACCTCCTACAATGAGCAGTTCTTC. It encodes CASSIGLAGGTSYNEQFF.

J is TRBJ2-5 and V is TRBV18; TRBD1 might be the D (6 bases). The ends were cut back, 6 bases at V and 4 bases at J, with 27 bases in the middle. CDR1 is KGHSH and CDR2 is LQKENI in the germline V gene. The CDR3 spans 18 residues. This chain's CDR3 is CASSLLSPGDRWRETQYF. The CDR3 DNA follows: TGTGCCAGCTCTCTACTTTCCCCAGGGGATAGGTGGAGAGAGACCCAGTACTTC.

The gene calls are TRBV27 and TRBJ2-1, with 7 bases that match TRBD2. CDR1 is MNHEY, CDR2 SMNVEV, per germline (reference sequence). CDR3 length equals 14 residues. The trim removed 2 bases at V and 9 bases at J, leaving 7 bases unmatched. The CDR3 region is CASSLRRGEGEQFF. Written as DNA, the CDR3 is TGTGCCAGCAGTTTACGCCGGGGGGAGGGTGAGCAGTTCTTC.

This chain links TRBV11-2 with TRBJ2-3; TRBD2 might be the D (6 bases). The germline CDR1 and CDR2 sequences are SGHAT and FQNNGV. Trimming left V 4 bases short and J 3 bases short, with 11 bases between. The CDR3 runs 14 residues. CDR3 nucleotide sequence: TGTGCCAGCAGCTGGGGGGTGTCAACAGATACGCAGTATTTT. The encoded protein is CASSWGVSTDTQYF.

The V gene is TRBV19, the J gene TRBJ2-5; 7 bases line up with TRBD1. The V gene end was trimmed by 3 bases and the J gene end by 2 bases; junction bases not matched to a gene: 3. Per germline, CDR1 LNHDA and CDR2 SQIVND (reference sequence). The CDR3 sequence is 14 residues long. The CDR3, as DNA: TGTGCCAGTAGTATTGGGACAGCGCAAGAGACCCAGTACTTC. It encodes CASSIGTAQETQYF.

The chain employs TRBV6-5 and TRBJ1-4; no clear D. This CDR3 is built from 13 residues. V was shortened by 4 bases and J by 8 bases, with 11 bases between the two germline ends. Per germline, CDR1 MNHEY and CDR2 SVGAGI. The CDR3 loop is CASSSGYWEKLFF. The CDR3 nucleotides are TGTGCCAGCAGTTCTGGGTATTGGGAAAAACTGTTTTTT.

This clone was found once. This chain joins TRBV5-1 and TRBJ2-7; D is perhaps TRBD1 (5 bases). The CDR3 contains 13 residues. V shed 0 bases and J shed 5 bases, with 9 bases lying between them. Germline CDR1 is SGHRS and CDR2 is YFSETQ. CDR3 in amino acids: CASSLDIGDEQYF. The CDR3, as DNA: TGCGCCAGCAGCTTGGATATAGGGGACGAGCAGTACTTC. Together with reference TRBV5-1 and TRBJ2-7, the CDR3 gives the full variable domain: KAGVTQTPRYLIKTRGQQVTLSCSPISGHRSVSWYQQTPGQGLQFLFEYFSETQRNKGNFPGRFSGRQFSNSRSEMNVSTLELGDSALYLCASSLDIGDEQYFGPGTRLTVT.

The chain couples TRBV12-3 or TRBV12-4 to TRBJ1-2; 7 positions agree with TRBD1. V trimming: 8 bases; J trimming: 5 bases; junction bases outside the gene matches: 5. This CDR3 has 12 residues. In DNA, the CDR3 is TGTGCCAGCTCCGGGACAGATTATGGCTACACCTTC. As protein: CASSGTDYGYTF.

CDR3 region: CASSLRRAAQETQYF. For the CDR3, the DNA is TGTGCCAGCAGCTTACGCCGGGCGGCTCAAGAGACCCAGTACTTC. The gene calls are TRBV7-2 and TRBJ2-5; D unresolved. The CDR3 contains 15 residues. Germline V gene data show CDR1 as SGHTA and CDR2 as FQGNSA. V was shortened by 2 bases and J by 2 bases, with 12 bases between the two germline ends.

CDR3 region: CASTIGGGTGELFF. CDR3 bases: TGTGCCAGTACCATAGGAGGGGGCACCGGGGAGCTGTTTTTT. This chain connects TRBV19 to TRBJ2-2, with D possibly called TRBD1 or TRBD2 (6 bases each). The germline V gene encodes CDR1 LNHDA and CDR2 SQIVND (reference sequence). This CDR3 spans 14 amino acids. The V gene lost 7 bases and the J gene lost 4 bases, with 13 bases spanning the gap.

The CDR3 loop reads CASSLFWTSGPNEQFF. CDR3 bases: TGTGCCAGCAGCCTTTTTTGGACTAGCGGGCCCAATGAGCAGTTCTTC. The J gene is TRBJ2-1, the V gene TRBV3-1 (or the pseudogene TRBV3-2); 11 bases line up with TRBD2. The CDR3 is 16 amino acids. Per germline, CDR1 LGHDT and CDR2 YNNKEL (reference sequence). Germline trimming cut 4 bases from V and 6 bases from J; bases unmatched to any gene: 8.

The J gene is TRBJ1-2, the V gene TRBV12-3 or TRBV12-4; the D is unclear. The CDR3 sequence is 13 residues long. Trimming removed 5 bases at V and 4 bases at J, with 11 bases between. This CDR3 reads CASSGDGFYGYTF. The CDR3 bases are TGTGCCAGCAGTGGAGACGGATTCTATGGCTACACCTTC.

The chain links TRBV3-1 (or the pseudogene TRBV3-2) to TRBJ1-1; no reliable D call. Germline lookup yields CDR1 LGHDT and CDR2 YNNKEL (reference sequence). This CDR3 is built from 11 residues. V dropped 3 bases and J dropped 8 bases, with 7 bases sitting between them. The CDR3 DNA reads TGTGCCAGCAGCCAGGTGGGGGAAGCTTTCTTT. It encodes CASSQVGEAFF.

The V call is TRBV18, the J call TRBJ1-3; the D gene is possibly TRBD1 (5 bases). Trimming took off 3 bases at V and 0 bases at J, with 12 bases between the two ends. Germline lookup yields CDR1 KGHSH and CDR2 LQKENI. The length of the CDR3 is 16 residues. The CDR3 DNA reads as TGTGCCAGCTCACCGGGACCGCCGAGCTCTGGAAACACCATATATTTT. This sequence encodes CASSPGPPSSGNTIYF.

This chain uses TRBV19 with TRBJ1-4; D is unresolved. CDR1 and CDR2 from the germline V gene are LNHDA and SQIVND (reference sequence). With 4 bases removed from V and 0 bases from J, the gap between germline ends came to 9 bases. This CDR3 comprises 15 residues. Written as DNA, the CDR3 is TGTGCCAGTAGTAGAACAGACGCAACTAATGAAAAACTGTTTTTT. This sequence encodes CASSRTDATNEKLFF.

This chain links TRBV6-5 with TRBJ1-2, with 7 bases matching TRBD1. The V and J ends lost 7 bases and 2 bases, in that order; junction bases with no gene match: 7. The CDR3 is 14 residues long. CDR1 MNHEY and CDR2 SVGAGI come from the germline V gene. CDR3 amino acids: CASIRGDRNYGYTF. CDR3 nucleotides: TGTGCCAGCATCCGAGGGGACAGAAACTATGGCTACACCTTC.

The V and J genes are TRBV3-1 (or the pseudogene TRBV3-2) and TRBJ1-2; D might be TRBD1 (5 bases). Per the germline V gene, CDR1 is LGHDT and CDR2 is YNNKEL (reference sequence). V was shortened by 5 bases and J by 3 bases, with 10 bases between the two germline ends. CDR3 length: 13 amino acids. Here the CDR3 DNA reads TGTGCCAGCAGCGCTCAACAGGACTATGGCTACACCTTC. Protein: CASSAQQDYGYTF.

The CDR3 sequence: CASRDGPNSPLHF. For the CDR3, the DNA is TGTGCCAGCAGGGACGGACCAAATTCACCCCTCCACTTT. This rearrangement joins TRBV2 to TRBJ1-6; D not certain. CDR1 is SNHLY and CDR2 is FYNNEI in the germline V gene. This CDR3 region has 13 residues. V was clipped by 6 bases and J by 7 bases, with 10 bases between them.

The chain couples TRBV7-9 to TRBJ1-1, with a possible D match to TRBD1 (5 bases). The V end lost 5 bases, the J end lost 8 bases, and 15 bases lay between the germline ends. CDR1 and CDR2 from the germline V gene are SEHNR and FQNEAQ (reference sequence). This CDR3 region has 13 residues. DNA of the CDR3: TGTGCCAGCAGCCCAATGGGGCGGCCAGAAGCTTTCTTT. This translates into CASSPMGRPEAFF.